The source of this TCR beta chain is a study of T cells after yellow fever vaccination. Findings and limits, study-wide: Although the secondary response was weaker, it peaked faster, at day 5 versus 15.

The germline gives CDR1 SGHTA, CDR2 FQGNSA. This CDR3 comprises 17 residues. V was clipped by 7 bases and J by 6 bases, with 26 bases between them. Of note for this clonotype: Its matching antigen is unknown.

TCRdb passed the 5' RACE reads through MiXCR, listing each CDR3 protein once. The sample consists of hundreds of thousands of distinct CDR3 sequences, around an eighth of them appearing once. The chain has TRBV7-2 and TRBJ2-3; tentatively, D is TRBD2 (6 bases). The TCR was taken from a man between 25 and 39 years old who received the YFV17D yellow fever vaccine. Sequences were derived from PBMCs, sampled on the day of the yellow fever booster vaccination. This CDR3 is CASTLGRGGALRDTQYF. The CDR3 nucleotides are TGTGCCAGCACCCTAGGTAGGGGCGGGGCCCTCCGGGATACGCAGTATTTT.